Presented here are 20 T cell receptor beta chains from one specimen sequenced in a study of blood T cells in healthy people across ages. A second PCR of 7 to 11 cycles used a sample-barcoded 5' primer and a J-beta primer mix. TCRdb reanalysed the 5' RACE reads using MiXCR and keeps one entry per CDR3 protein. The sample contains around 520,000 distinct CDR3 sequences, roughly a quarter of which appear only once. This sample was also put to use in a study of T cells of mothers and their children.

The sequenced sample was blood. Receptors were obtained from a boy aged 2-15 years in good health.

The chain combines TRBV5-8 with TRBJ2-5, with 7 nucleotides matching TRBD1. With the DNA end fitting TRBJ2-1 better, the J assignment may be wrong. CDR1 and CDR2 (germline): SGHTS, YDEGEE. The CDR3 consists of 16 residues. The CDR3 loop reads CASSRGQVLNYNEQFF. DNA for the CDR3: TGTGCCAGCAGCCGAGGACAGGTCCTGAATTACAATGAGCAGTTCTTC.

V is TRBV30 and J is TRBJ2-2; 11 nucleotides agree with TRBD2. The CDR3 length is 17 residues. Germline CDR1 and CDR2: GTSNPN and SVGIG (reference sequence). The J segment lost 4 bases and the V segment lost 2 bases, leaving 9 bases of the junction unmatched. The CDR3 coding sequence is TGTGCCTGGAGTATTAGCGGGAGGGGCCCTCCCACCGGGGAGCTGTTTTTT. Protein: CAWSISGRGPPTGELFF. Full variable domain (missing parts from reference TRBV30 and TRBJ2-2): SQTIHQWPATLVQPVGSPLSLECTVEGTSNPNLYWYRQAAGRGLQLLFYSVGIGQISSEVPQNLSASRPQDRQFILSSKKLLLSDSGFYLCAWSISGRGPPTGELFFGEGSRLTVL.

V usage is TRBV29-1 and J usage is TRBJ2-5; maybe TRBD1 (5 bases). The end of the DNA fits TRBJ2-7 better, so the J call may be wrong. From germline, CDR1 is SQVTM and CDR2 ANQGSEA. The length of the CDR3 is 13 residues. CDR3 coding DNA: TGCAGCGTTGAAGATCAGGGCGGCTACGAGCAGTACTTC. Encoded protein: CSVEDQGGYEQYF.

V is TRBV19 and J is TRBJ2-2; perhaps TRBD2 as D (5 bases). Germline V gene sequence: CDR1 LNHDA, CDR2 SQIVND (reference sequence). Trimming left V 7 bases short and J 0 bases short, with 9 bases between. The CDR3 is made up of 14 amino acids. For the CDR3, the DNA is TGTGCCAGTATGTCTAGCCCGAACACCGGGGAGCTGTTTTTT. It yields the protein CASMSSPNTGELFF.

Written as DNA, the CDR3 is TGTGCCTGGAGTAGACAGGGACCAGATACGCAGTATTTT. It codes for CAWSRQGPDTQYF. The gene calls are TRBV30 and TRBJ2-3; 7 bases match TRBD1. CDR3 length equals 13 residues. Trimming took 2 bases from V and 4 from J; bases not matched to a gene: 3. The V gene's germline CDR1 is GTSNPN and CDR2 SVGIG (reference sequence).

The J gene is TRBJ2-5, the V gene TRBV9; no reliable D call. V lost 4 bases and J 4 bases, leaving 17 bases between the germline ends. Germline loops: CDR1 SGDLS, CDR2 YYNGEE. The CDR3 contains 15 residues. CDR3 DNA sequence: TGTGCCAGCAGCTCCAACCCCTCGGGTAGAGAGACCCAGTACTTC. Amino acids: CASSSNPSGRETQYF. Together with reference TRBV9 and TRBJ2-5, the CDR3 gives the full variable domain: DSGVTQTPKHLITATGQRVTLRCSPRSGDLSVYWYQQSLDQGLQFLIQYYNGEERAKGNILERFSAQQFPDLHSELNLSSLELGDSALYFCASSSNPSGRETQYFGPGTRLLVL.

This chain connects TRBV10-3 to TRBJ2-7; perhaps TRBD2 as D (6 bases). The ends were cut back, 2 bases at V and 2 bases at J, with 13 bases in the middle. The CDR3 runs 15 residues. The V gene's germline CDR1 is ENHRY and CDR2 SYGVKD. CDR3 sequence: CAISEGLLGPYEQYF. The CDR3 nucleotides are TGTGCCATCAGTGAGGGACTACTGGGGCCCTACGAGCAGTACTTC.

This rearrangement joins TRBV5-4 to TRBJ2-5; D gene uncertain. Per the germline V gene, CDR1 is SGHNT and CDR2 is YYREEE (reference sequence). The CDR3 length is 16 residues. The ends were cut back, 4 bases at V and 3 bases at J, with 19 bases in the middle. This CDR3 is CASSRAVAGSKETQYF. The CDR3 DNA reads TGTGCCAGCAGCCGGGCGGTGGCCGGGTCAAAAGAGACCCAGTACTTC. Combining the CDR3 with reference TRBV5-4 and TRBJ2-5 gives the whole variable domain ETGVTQSPTHLIKTRGQQVTLRCSSQSGHNTVSWYQQALGQGPQFIFQYYREEENGRGNFPPRFSGLQFPNYSSELNVNALELDDSALYLCASSRAVAGSKETQYFGPGTRLLVL.

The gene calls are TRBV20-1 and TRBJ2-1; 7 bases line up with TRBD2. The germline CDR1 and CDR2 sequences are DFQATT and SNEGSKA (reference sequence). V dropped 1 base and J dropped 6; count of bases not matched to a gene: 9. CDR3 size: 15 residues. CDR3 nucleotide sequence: TGCAGTGCTAGAGGAGTAAGCGGGGAGGTCAATGAGCAGTTCTTC. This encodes CSARGVSGEVNEQFF.

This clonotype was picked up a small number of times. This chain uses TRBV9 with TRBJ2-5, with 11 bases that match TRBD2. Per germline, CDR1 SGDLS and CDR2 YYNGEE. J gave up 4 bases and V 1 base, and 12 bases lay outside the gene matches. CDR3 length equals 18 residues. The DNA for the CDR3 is TGTGCCAGCAGCGTACAGAAAAGAGTAGCGGGAGGGGGAGAGACCCAGTACTTC. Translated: CASSVQKRVAGGGETQYF.

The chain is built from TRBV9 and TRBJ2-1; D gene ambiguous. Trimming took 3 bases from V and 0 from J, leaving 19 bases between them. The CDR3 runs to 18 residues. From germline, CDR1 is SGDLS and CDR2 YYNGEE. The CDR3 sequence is CASSDSQRSVRSYNEQFF. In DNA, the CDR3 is TGTGCCAGCAGCGACTCACAGAGATCAGTTCGCTCCTACAATGAGCAGTTCTTC.

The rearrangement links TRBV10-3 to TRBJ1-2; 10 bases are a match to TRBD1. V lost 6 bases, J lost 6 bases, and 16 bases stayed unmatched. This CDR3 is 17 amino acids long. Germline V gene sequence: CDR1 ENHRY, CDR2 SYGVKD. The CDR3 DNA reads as TGTGCCATCAGAGGTACCGGGACAGGGGCCGTGATGGATGGCTACACCTTC. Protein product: CAIRGTGTGAVMDGYTF.

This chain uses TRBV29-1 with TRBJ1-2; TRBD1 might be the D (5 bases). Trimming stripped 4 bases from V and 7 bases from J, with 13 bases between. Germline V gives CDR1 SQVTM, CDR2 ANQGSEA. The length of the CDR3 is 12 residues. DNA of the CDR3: TGCAGCGTTGCTCAGGGAGACTTTGGCTACACCTTC. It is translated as CSVAQGDFGYTF.

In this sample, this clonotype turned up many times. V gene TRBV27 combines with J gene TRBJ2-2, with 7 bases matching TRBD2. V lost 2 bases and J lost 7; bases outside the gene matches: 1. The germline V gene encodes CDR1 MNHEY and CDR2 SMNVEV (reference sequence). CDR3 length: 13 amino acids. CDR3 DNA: TGTGCCAGCAGTTTAGAGCGGGGCGGGGAGCTGTTTTTT. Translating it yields CASSLERGGELFF.

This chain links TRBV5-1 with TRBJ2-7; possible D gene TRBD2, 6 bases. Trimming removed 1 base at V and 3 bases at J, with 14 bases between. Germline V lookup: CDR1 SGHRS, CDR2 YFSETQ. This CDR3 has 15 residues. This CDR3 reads CASSLIQGGLYEQYF. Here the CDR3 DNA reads TGCGCCAGCAGCTTGATCCAGGGAGGACTCTACGAGCAGTACTTC.

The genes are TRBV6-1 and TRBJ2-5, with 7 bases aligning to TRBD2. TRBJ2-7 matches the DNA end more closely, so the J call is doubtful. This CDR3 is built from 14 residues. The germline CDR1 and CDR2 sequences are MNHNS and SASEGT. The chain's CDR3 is CASSWREQGYEQYF. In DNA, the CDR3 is TGTGCCAGCAGTTGGCGGGAGCAGGGCTACGAGCAGTACTTC.

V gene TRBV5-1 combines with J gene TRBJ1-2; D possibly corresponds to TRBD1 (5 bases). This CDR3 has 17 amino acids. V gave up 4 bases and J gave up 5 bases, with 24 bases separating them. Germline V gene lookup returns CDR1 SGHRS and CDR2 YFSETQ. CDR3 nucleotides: TGCGCCAGCAGCAACAGGCACTGGGGGATTTCTTTTTATGGCTACACCTTC. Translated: CASSNRHWGISFYGYTF.

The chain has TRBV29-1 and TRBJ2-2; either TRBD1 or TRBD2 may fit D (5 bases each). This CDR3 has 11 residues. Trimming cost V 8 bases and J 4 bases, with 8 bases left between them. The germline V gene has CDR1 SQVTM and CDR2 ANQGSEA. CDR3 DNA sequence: TGCAGCTTTGGGGGCACCGGGGAGCTGTTTTTT. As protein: CSFGGTGELFF.

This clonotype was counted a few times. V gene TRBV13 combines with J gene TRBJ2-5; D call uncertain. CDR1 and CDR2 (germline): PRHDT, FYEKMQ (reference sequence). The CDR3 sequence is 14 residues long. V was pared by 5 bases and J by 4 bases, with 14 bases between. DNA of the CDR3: TGTGCCAGCAGCCCTTCAGGCGTCTTAGAGACCCAGTACTTC. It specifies CASSPSGVLETQYF.

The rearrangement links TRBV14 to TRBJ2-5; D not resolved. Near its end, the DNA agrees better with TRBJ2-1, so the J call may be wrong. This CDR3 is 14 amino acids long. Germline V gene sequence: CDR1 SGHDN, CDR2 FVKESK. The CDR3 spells CASSPQRVGQKQFF. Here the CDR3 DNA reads TGTGCCAGCAGCCCTCAGCGTGTGGGCCAGAAACAGTTCTTC.